This TCR beta chain was identified during a study of cytomegalovirus exposure and HLA in healthy donors. Primers included in the PCR were 60 Vbeta and 13 Jbeta primers. The data were produced by immunoSEQ multiplex PCR, yet TCRdb's version contains in-frame clones alone and is incomplete. The table records 100,000 to 120,000 clones, around 84% of them present only once. On this clone itself: The antigen remains undetermined.

V dropped 5 bases and J dropped 0 bases, with 14 bases sitting between them. This CDR3 is 16 amino acids long. Germline-derived CDR1 and CDR2 are LGHNA and YNFKEQ. Findings and limits, study-wide: Later analysis placed DRB1 highest and HLA-C lowest in TCR association rates, which differed by HLA locus. Trimming of TCR beta V- and J-genes showed a link, identified in a later analysis, to a missense DCLRE1C variant.

Sequencing was performed on PBMCs. The chain joins TRBV4-2 to TRBJ1-3, with D perhaps matching TRBD1 (6 bases). The sequence was collected from a woman aged 25-40 years in good health and CMV-seronegative. The CDR3 is CASSVRQEISGNTIYF. Written as DNA, the CDR3 is TGTGCCAGCAGCGTGCGACAGGAGATCTCTGGAAACACCATATATTTT.